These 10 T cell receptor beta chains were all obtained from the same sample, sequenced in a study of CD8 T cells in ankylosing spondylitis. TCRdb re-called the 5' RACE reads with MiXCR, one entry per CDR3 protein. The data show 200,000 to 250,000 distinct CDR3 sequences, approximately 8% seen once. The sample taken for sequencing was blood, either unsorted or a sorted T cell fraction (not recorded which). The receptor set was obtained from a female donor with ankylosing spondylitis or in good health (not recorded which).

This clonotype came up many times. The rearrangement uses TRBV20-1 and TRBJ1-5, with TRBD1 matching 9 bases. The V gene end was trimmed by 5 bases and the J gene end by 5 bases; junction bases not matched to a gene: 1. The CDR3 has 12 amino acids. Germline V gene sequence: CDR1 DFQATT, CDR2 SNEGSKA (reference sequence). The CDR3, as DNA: TGCAGTGCTTGGGACAGGGATCAGCCCCAGCATTTT. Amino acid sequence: CSAWDRDQPQHF.

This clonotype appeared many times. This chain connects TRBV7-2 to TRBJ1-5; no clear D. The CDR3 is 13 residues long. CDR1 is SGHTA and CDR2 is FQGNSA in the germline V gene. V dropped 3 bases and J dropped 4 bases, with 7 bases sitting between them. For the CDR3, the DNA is TGTGCCAGCAGCTTGGCCAGTAATCAGCCCCAGCATTTT. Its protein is CASSLASNQPQHF. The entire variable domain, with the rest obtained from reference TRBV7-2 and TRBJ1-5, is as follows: GAGVSQSPSNKVTEKGKDVELRCDPISGHTALYWYRQSLGQGLEFLIYFQGNSAPDKSGLPSDRFSAERTGGSVSTLTIQRTQQEDSAVYLCASSLASNQPQHFGDGTRLSIL.

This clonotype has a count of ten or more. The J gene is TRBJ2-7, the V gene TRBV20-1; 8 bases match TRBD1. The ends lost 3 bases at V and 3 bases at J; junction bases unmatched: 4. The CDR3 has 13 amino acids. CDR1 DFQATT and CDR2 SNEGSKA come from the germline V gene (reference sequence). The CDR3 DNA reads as TGCAGTGCTAGGGACAGGGATTACTACGAGCAGTACTTC. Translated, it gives CSARDRDYYEQYF.

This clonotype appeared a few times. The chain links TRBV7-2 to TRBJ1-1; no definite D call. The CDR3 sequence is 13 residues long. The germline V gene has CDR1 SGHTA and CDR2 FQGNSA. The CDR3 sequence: CASKGSVNTEAFF. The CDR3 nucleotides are TGTGCGTCAAAGGGTTCGGTGAACACTGAAGCTTTCTTT. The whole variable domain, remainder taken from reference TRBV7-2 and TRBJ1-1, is GAGVSQSPSNKVTEKGKDVELRCDPISGHTALYWYRQSLGQGLEFLIYFQGNSAPDKSGLPSDRFSAERTGGSVSTLTIQRTQQEDSAVYLCASKGSVNTEAFFGQGTRLTVV.

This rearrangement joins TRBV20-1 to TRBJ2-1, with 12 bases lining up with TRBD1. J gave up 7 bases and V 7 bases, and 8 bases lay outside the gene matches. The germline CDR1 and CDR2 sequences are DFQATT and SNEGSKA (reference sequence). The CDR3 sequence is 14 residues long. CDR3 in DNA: TGCAGTGTAAGGGACAGGGGGCCGAGGAATGAGCAGTTCTTC. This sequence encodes CSVRDRGPRNEQFF.

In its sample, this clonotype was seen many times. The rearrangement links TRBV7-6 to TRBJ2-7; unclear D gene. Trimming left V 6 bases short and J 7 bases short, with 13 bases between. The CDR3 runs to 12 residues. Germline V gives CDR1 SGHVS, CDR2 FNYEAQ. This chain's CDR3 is CASSPSIGEQYF. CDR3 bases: TGTGCCAGCAGTCCCAGCATCGGGGAGCAGTACTTC.

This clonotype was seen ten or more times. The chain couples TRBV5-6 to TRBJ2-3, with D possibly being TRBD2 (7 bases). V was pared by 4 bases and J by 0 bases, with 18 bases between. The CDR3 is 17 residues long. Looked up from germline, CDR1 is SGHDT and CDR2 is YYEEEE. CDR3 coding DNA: TGTGCCAGCAGCGCGGAGGCGGGGGCCCTAAGCACAGATACGCAGTATTTT. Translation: CASSAEAGALSTDTQYF.

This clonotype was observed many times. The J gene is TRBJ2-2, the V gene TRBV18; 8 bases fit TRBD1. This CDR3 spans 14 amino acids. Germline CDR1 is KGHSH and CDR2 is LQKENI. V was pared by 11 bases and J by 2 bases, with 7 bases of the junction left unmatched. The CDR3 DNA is TGTGCCGGAGGACAGGGCCAAAACACCGGGGAGCTGTTTTTT. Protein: CAGGQGQNTGELFF.

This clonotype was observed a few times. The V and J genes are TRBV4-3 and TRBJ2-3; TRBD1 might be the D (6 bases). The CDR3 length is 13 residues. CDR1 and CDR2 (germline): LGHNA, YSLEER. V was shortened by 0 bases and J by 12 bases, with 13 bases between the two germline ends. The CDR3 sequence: CASSQEGALDQYF. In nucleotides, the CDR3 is TGCGCCAGCAGCCAAGAGGGGGCCCTAGATCAGTATTTT.

The CDR3 spells CASSFTSGNQEQYF. DNA of the CDR3: TGTGCCAGCAGTTTTACTAGCGGGAATCAGGAGCAGTACTTC. The chain joins TRBV12-3 or TRBV12-4 to TRBJ2-7; TRBD2 matches at 10 bases. The length of the CDR3 is 14 residues. V trimming: 3 bases; J trimming: 7 bases; junction bases outside the gene matches: 6.